This T cell receptor beta chain was found in a study of shared clonotypes between healthy human individuals. At the level of the study: Donor ages ranged 18 to 49 years: a couple of women, a few men.

Assay: immunoSEQ multiplex PCR; the TCRdb copy retains only in-frame clones and omits some. The data show about 2.2 million clones, 93% seen once. Positive CCR7 selection of CD45RO-negative cells yielded the naive CD8 cells, and terminally differentiated effector memory CD45RA+ cells were excluded. This CDR3 comprises 17 residues. CDR1 and CDR2 (germline): SGHTA, FQGNSA. The V end was cut by 0 bases, the J end by 10 bases, with 22 bases between. The source of this sequence is a man younger than 35 in good health. Some clones in this sample may be carry-over from other donors' samples. The chain joins TRBV7-2 to TRBJ2-1; D gene unclear. Material for sequencing was naive CD8+ T cells from PBMCs. The CDR3 bases are TGTGCCAGCAGCTTAGCTGGAATGAGGTTCCCCCCGGTCGAGCAGTTCTTC. It yields the protein CASSLAGMRFPPVEQFF.